Following are 24 T cell receptor beta chains from one sample sequenced in a study of esophageal squamous cell carcinoma under preoperative chemotherapy. The sample's time point: before preoperative PTX-NDP chemotherapy. MiXCR, applied by TCRdb to the PCR reads, yields one record per CDR3 protein. The sample yields approximately 30,000 distinct CDR3 sequences, around 50% seen once. This sample was taken from a patient given preoperative chemotherapy. Receptor source: a human donor with esophageal squamous cell carcinoma. The donor label of this sample is uncertain.

Here the CDR3 reads CASRGTSGRAGDTQYF. The CDR3 coding sequence is TGTGCCAGCCGGGGCACTAGCGGGAGGGCCGGGGATACGCAGTATTTT. The J gene is TRBJ2-3, the V gene TRBV6-1, with 13 bases lining up with TRBD2. In germline, CDR1 is MNHNS, CDR2 SASEGT. The V gene end was trimmed by 8 bases and the J gene end by 6 bases; junction bases not matched to a gene: 11. This CDR3 spans 16 amino acids.

Worth noting for this clonotype: The junction does not match germline at one end; this may be a read error. V usage is TRBV7-3 and J usage is TRBJ2-5, with D perhaps matching TRBD1 or TRBD2 (6 bases each). The CDR3 contains 17 residues. Per germline, CDR1 SGHTA and CDR2 FQGTGA. The CDR3 coding sequence is TGTGCCAGTAGCGCGAGGCTGGGGGGCCGGGTCCAAGACACCCAGTACTTC. Amino acid sequence: CASSARLGGRVQDTQYF.

Points on this clonotype: A read error may produce the germline difference seen at one junction end. This chain links TRBV12-3 or TRBV12-4 with TRBJ2-3; D might be TRBD2 (7 bases). The CDR3 runs 15 residues. The CDR3 here is CAGGGGGRGQDTQYF. In DNA, the CDR3 is TGTGCCGGGGGGGGCGGGGGCCGTGGCCAAGATACCCAGTATTTT.

V usage is TRBV11-2 and J usage is TRBJ2-3; 11 bases are shared with TRBD2. TRBJ2-7 matches the DNA end more closely, so the J call is doubtful. This CDR3 has 16 amino acids. Germline CDR1 and CDR2: SGHAT and FQNNGV. CDR3 in DNA: TGTGCCAGCAGCTTTAGCGGGAGGGCCGCGTTGAATGAGCAGTACTTC. This encodes CASSFSGRAALNEQYF.

In its sample, this clonotype ranks as medium-sized. The chain joins TRBV7-9 to TRBJ2-7; a possible D gene is TRBD1 (6 bases). Per germline, CDR1 SEHNR and CDR2 FQNEAQ (reference sequence). This CDR3 spans 13 amino acids. V was clipped by 5 bases and J by 2 bases, with 10 bases between them. CDR3 sequence (DNA): TGTGCCAGCAGCCACAGGGAAACCTACGAGCAGTACTTC. Translated, it gives CASSHRETYEQYF. Combining the CDR3 with reference TRBV7-9 and TRBJ2-7 gives the whole variable domain DTGVSQNPRHKITKRGQNVTFRCDPISEHNRLYWYRQTLGQGPEFLTYFQNEAQLEKSRLLSDRFSAERPKGSFSTLEIQRTEQGDSAMYLCASSHRETYEQYFGPGTRLTVT.

CDR3 sequence reads: CATSRQGDTGELFF. DNA for the CDR3: TGTGCCACCAGCAGACAGGGAGACACCGGGGAGCTGTTTTTT. This rearrangement joins TRBV15 to TRBJ2-2; D possibly uses TRBD1 or TRBD2 (5 bases each). V lost 2 bases and J lost 3, with 7 bases in between. Per germline, CDR1 LNHNV and CDR2 YYDKDF (reference sequence). The CDR3 spans 14 residues.

V is TRBV7-8 and J is TRBJ2-1, with a possible D match to TRBD2 (6 bases). The DNA end lines up better with TRBJ2-7; the J call may be wrong. CDR1 and CDR2 (germline): SGHVS, FQNEAQ. This CDR3 contains 14 residues. The DNA of the CDR3 is TGTGCCAGCAGCTTAACAACTAGCCCCTACGAGCAGTACTTC. Translation: CASSLTTSPYEQYF.

In this sample, this clonotype turned up many times. The J gene is TRBJ2-3, the V gene TRBV10-3, with 7 bases that match TRBD2. The CDR3 is 12 amino acids. The junction had 8 bases not matched to a gene; V was cut back by 4 bases and J by 13 bases. Germline V lookup: CDR1 ENHRY, CDR2 SYGVKD. CDR3: CAISGEGVREYF. In DNA form, the CDR3 reads TGTGCCATCAGTGGGGAGGGCGTTCGAGAGTATTTT.

The sample holds a few counts of this clonotype. This chain joins TRBV6-5 and TRBJ2-3, with D possibly being TRBD1 or TRBD2 (5 bases each). CDR1 is MNHEY, CDR2 SVGAGI, per germline. V shed 2 bases and J shed 3 bases, with 6 bases lying between them. The CDR3 is 13 amino acids. The CDR3 sequence is CASSYEGTDTQYF. The CDR3 nucleotides read TGTGCCAGCAGTTACGAGGGGACAGATACGCAGTATTTT.

For the CDR3, the DNA is TGTGCCAGCAGCTTCATACCGGCGGGAGGGGTCAAAGACACCCAGTACTTC. Translating it yields CASSFIPAGGVKDTQYF. The genes are TRBV7-3 and TRBJ2-4; 9 nucleotides align to TRBD2. The V gene end was trimmed by 3 bases and the J gene end by 13 bases; junction bases not matched to a gene: 19. This CDR3 is built from 17 residues. Per germline, CDR1 SGHTA and CDR2 FQGTGA.

This clonotype was detected a few times. V and J are TRBV7-6 and TRBJ2-1; 8 positions match TRBD1. The ends lost 6 bases at V and 4 bases at J; junction bases unmatched: 8. The germline gives CDR1 SGHVS, CDR2 FNYEAQ. The CDR3 loop spans 15 amino acids. Here the CDR3 reads CASSKSGTGYNEQFF. CDR3 bases: TGTGCCAGCAGTAAATCCGGGACAGGTTACAATGAGCAGTTCTTC.

Turning to this clonotype: At one boundary the junction diverges from the germline segment, which might be a read error. The rearrangement uses TRBV7-8 and TRBJ2-4, with D tentatively TRBD2 (6 bases). The germline V gene has CDR1 SGHVS and CDR2 FQNEAQ. This CDR3 region has 15 residues. CDR3: CASSLYGSDQNTQYF. For the CDR3, the DNA is TGTGCTAGCAGCTTATACGGGAGTGACCAAAACACCCAGTACTTC.

The rearrangement links TRBV6-8 to TRBJ2-3, with D tentatively TRBD1 or TRBD2 (5 bases each). With the DNA end fitting TRBJ2-5 better, the J assignment may be wrong. The CDR3 spans 16 residues. Germline V gene lookup returns CDR1 MNHGY and CDR2 SAAAGT. The CDR3 loop reads CACGGFGGSDTDTQYF. In nucleotides, the CDR3 is TGTGCCTGTGGGGGATTTGGGGGAAGCGACACAGATACCCAGTACTTC.

In its sample, this clonotype was seen many times. The genes are TRBV27 and TRBJ2-5; 8 nucleotides agree with TRBD2. Germline CDR1 is MNHEY and CDR2 is SMNVEV (reference sequence). The ends lost 5 bases at V and 11 bases at J; junction bases unmatched: 16. The CDR3 is 15 residues long. The CDR3 DNA sequence: TGTGCCAGCAGTCCCACTAGCGGTTACGGGAATGAGCAGTACTTC. Translation gives CASSPTSGYGNEQYF.

Concerning this clonotype itself: Since no conserved phenylalanine or tryptophan closes the CDR3, a read error is the likely cause. It is unclear where the CDR3 begins or ends on the DNA, so no DNA is shown, and the CDR3 is as TCRdb lists it. The rearrangement links TRBV6-1 to TRBJ2-5; the DNA was not compared with TRBD1, the D call given in the table. The CDR3 comprises 13 residues, both ends counted. Germline V gene data show CDR1 as MNHNS and CDR2 as SASEGT. CDR3 protein: CASTTEPGETQLL.

This clonotype was counted ten times or more. V and J are TRBV7-2 and TRBJ2-5; D not resolved. This CDR3 has 13 residues. CDR1 is SGHTA, CDR2 FQGNSA, per germline. V was shortened by 3 bases and J by 11 bases, with 16 bases between the two germline ends. The CDR3 is CASSLAINNEQYF. The CDR3 coding sequence is TGTGCCAGCAGCTTGGCCATTAACAATGAGCAGTACTTC.

In its sample, this clonotype ranks as medium-sized. The chain carries TRBV6-4 and TRBJ2-1; D is tentatively TRBD1 or TRBD2 (5 bases each). The CDR3 contains 15 residues. From germline, CDR1 is MRHNA and CDR2 SNTAGT. Trimming removed 5 bases from V and 7 bases from J, with 18 bases in between. CDR3 bases: TGTGCCAGCAGTCTAAATGGGATAGGGGAGAATGAGCAGTTCTTC. It is translated as CASSLNGIGENEQFF.

Of note for this clonotype: The junction departs from germline at one end; a sequencing error may be responsible. This chain links TRBV12-3 or TRBV12-4 with TRBJ2-1; the match to TRBD1 covers 8 bases. The CDR3 loop spans 14 amino acids. CDR3 in amino acids: CASKQGGSYNELFF. The CDR3, as DNA: TGTGCCAGCAAACAGGGGGGCTCCTACAATGAGCTGTTCTTT.

Details on this clonotype: Since no conserved phenylalanine or tryptophan closes the CDR3, a read error is the likely cause. The CDR3 reads CASSYGGQAFSEQYS. In nucleotides, the CDR3 is TGTGCCAGCAGTTACGGCGGACAGGCCTTCAGTGAGCAGTACTCC. The rearrangement uses TRBV6-5 and TRBJ2-5; 7 positions match TRBD1. V dropped 2 bases and J dropped 11; count of bases not matched to a gene: 14. The length of the CDR3 is 15 residues. The germline gives CDR1 MNHEY, CDR2 SVGAGI.

The chain has TRBV7-2 and TRBJ2-4, with D unclear. The assigned J gene may be wrong: the sequence end matches TRBJ2-5 better. CDR3 length: 14 amino acids. Germline CDR1 and CDR2: SGHTA and FQGNSA. CDR3 region: CAGSRPGTQETQYF. Here the CDR3 DNA reads TGTGCGGGCAGCCGGCCCGGTACACAAGAGACCCAGTACTTC.

This rearrangement joins TRBV6-4 to TRBJ2-6; D unresolved. This CDR3 contains 15 residues. CDR1 is MRHNA and CDR2 is SNTAGT in the germline V gene. Trimming removed 3 bases at V and 0 bases at J, with 6 bases between. CDR3 amino acids: CASSEDNSGANVLTF. The CDR3 nucleotides are TGTGCCAGCAGTGAAGACAACTCTGGGGCCAACGTCCTGACTTTC.

V gene TRBV5-5 combines with J gene TRBJ1-1; no reliable D call. The CDR3 contains 15 residues. The V and J ends lost 4 bases and 4 bases respectively, with 17 bases between them. Germline CDR1 SGHKS, CDR2 YYEKEE (reference sequence). The CDR3 loop reads CASSRTSIGGTEAFF. CDR3 nucleotides: TGTGCCAGCAGCCGGACTTCTATAGGCGGCACTGAAGCTTTCTTT.

This clonotype was found a few times. The chain carries TRBV24-1 and TRBJ2-1; possible D gene TRBD2, 6 bases. Trimming stripped 10 bases from V and 9 bases from J, with 15 bases between. From germline, CDR1 is KGHDR and CDR2 SFDVKD. CDR3 length: 12 residues. Here the CDR3 DNA reads TGTGCCACGGGATCGGGGGTGAGTGAGCAGTTCTTC. Amino acid sequence: CATGSGVSEQFF.

This clonotype showed up many times. The V and J genes are TRBV11-2 and TRBJ2-3; 9 bases match TRBD2. The V segment lost 1 base and the J segment 2 bases; nucleotides outside the gene matches: 4. CDR3 size: 16 residues. The germline V gene has CDR1 SGHAT and CDR2 FQNNGV. This chain's CDR3 is CASSLGAGGFTDTQYF. The CDR3 DNA reads TGTGCCAGCAGCTTAGGAGCGGGGGGTTTCACAGATACGCAGTATTTT.